This entry concerns a single TCR beta chain. Its matching antigen is unknown. The data were obtained in a study of vaccination effects on CD4 cells after COVID-19. CDR1 LGHDT and CDR2 YNNKEL come from the germline V gene (reference sequence). There are 12 residues in the CDR3. V was trimmed by 0 bases and J by 5 bases, leaving 4 bases between them. Clones were read by immunoSEQ multiplex PCR, and TCRdb kept only the in-frame ones, dropping some. Found here are 45,000 to 65,000 clones, around 80% of them singletons; the top ten hold 2% to 2.5%. With the ViraFEST assay, the study expanded antigen-specific CD4+ T cells using viral peptide pools, then sequenced them. Between days 9 and 10 of culture, CD4+ T cells were separated out. Vaccine recipients had no previous SARS-CoV-2 infection; their nucleocapsid antibodies were negative. IL-2 medium was substituted for half the medium on days 3 and 7.

The chain joins TRBV3-1 (or the pseudogene TRBV3-2) to TRBJ2-5; D not certain. The receptor's source is a human donor who received a COVID-19 vaccine. The specimen comprised CD4+ T cells from PBMCs cultured with HCoV-229E spike peptides, sampled before COVID-19 vaccination. The CDR3 spells CASSQDSETQYF. CDR3 DNA: TGTGCCAGCAGCCAAGACTCGGAGACCCAGTACTTC.